A single sample gave rise to the 27 T cell receptor beta chains below, sequenced in a study of CD8+ T cells in alopecia areata. RNA, once extracted, was reverse transcribed into cDNA for use as the sequencing template. Only in-frame clones appear in the TCRdb table, and some are missing; sequencing was by immunoSEQ multiplex PCR. The sample records about 200,000 clones, approximately 53% being singletons. Sequencing was carried out using CD8+ T cells sorted from blood. The receptors shown here come from a human donor in good health.

The CDR3: CSGGTDSGGPEQFF. In DNA form, the CDR3 reads TGCAGCGGAGGAACCGATAGTGGGGGGCCTGAGCAGTTCTTC. The rearrangement joins TRBV29-1 to TRBJ2-1; D may be TRBD1 or TRBD2 (6 bases each). This CDR3 contains 14 residues. Trimming cost V 7 bases and J 9 bases, with 22 bases left between them. The germline V gene has CDR1 SQVTM and CDR2 ANQGSEA.

The J gene is TRBJ1-1, the V gene TRBV4-1; possibly TRBD1 for D (6 bases). Germline CDR1 is MGHRA and CDR2 is YSYEKL. V was shortened by 2 bases and J by 0 bases, with 10 bases between the two germline ends. This CDR3 spans 15 amino acids. CDR3 bases: TGCGCCAGCAGCCAATACCAGGGGATGAACACTGAAGCTTTCTTT. It is translated as CASSQYQGMNTEAFF.

This rearrangement joins TRBV27 to TRBJ1-5; 10 bases align to TRBD1. From germline, CDR1 is MNHEY and CDR2 SMNVEV (reference sequence). J was trimmed by 1 base and V by 6 bases; bases with no gene match: 3. The CDR3 is made up of 15 amino acids. CDR3 DNA: TGTGCCAGCAGCCCGGACAGGGGGAGCAATCAGCCCCAGCATTTT. Protein: CASSPDRGSNQPQHF.

The CDR3 is CASSLGADRGIYGYTF. DNA of the CDR3: TGCGCCAGCAGCTTGGGTGCTGACAGAGGGATCTATGGCTACACCTTC. V is TRBV5-1 and J is TRBJ1-2, with D possibly being TRBD1 (5 bases). V was cut by 0 bases and J by 4 bases, with 16 bases left in between. Germline lookup yields CDR1 SGHRS and CDR2 YFSETQ. CDR3 length: 16 amino acids.

This clone came up once. This chain joins TRBV4-1 and TRBJ1-2; D is unresolved. CDR3 length: 13 residues. Germline V lookup: CDR1 MGHRA, CDR2 YSYEKL. Trimming removed 4 bases from V and 3 bases from J, with 9 bases in between. CDR3 sequence: CASSPQSYYGYTF. CDR3 coding DNA: TGCGCCAGCAGCCCACAGAGCTACTATGGCTACACCTTC.

The rearrangement links TRBV6-1 to TRBJ1-2; D gene uncertain. The CDR3 is 12 amino acids. The ends were cut back, 2 bases at V and 8 bases at J, with 9 bases in the middle. In germline, CDR1 is MNHNS, CDR2 SASEGT. The CDR3 region is CASSEYPDGYTF. CDR3 nucleotide sequence: TGTGCCAGCAGTGAATACCCTGACGGCTACACCTTC.

This clone was picked up many times. The rearrangement joins TRBV4-1 to TRBJ1-5; D call uncertain. CDR1 is MGHRA and CDR2 is YSYEKL in the germline V gene. The CDR3 is 14 residues long. Trimming pared 2 bases from V and 0 bases from J, leaving 5 bases between. The CDR3 sequence is CASSQPDSNQPQHF. The CDR3 region has the DNA TGCGCCAGCAGCCAACCTGATAGCAATCAGCCCCAGCATTTT.

This clone was found a few times. The J gene is TRBJ2-7, the V gene TRBV5-1, with 8 bases identical to TRBD1. The CDR3 length is 14 residues. CDR1 SGHRS and CDR2 YFSETQ come from the germline V gene. V gave up 4 bases and J gave up 3 bases; unmatched junction bases: 6. In nucleotides, the CDR3 is TGCGCCAGCAGCCCAGGGACAGGCGGCTACGAGCAGTACTTC. Translation: CASSPGTGGYEQYF.

The rearrangement links TRBV29-1 to TRBJ1-2, with 9 bases fitting TRBD1. Trimming removed 7 bases from V and 6 bases from J; junction bases left unmatched: 9. Germline CDR1 is SQVTM and CDR2 is ANQGSEA. There are 13 residues in the CDR3. The CDR3 region has the DNA TGCAGCGCTACATCGGGACAGGGCAATGGCTACACCTTC. This codes for CSATSGQGNGYTF.

V is TRBV4-1 and J is TRBJ1-4; D not resolved. There are 14 residues in the CDR3. V was trimmed by 2 bases and J by 7 bases, leaving 11 bases between them. Per germline, CDR1 MGHRA and CDR2 YSYEKL. DNA of the CDR3: TGCGCCAGCAGCCAAACCCCCCCCGGTGAAAAACTGTTTTTT. It yields the protein CASSQTPPGEKLFF.

With respect to this clone: This sample includes further DNA sequences coding for the same CDR3. The V gene is TRBV4-1, the J gene TRBJ2-2, with D hard to call. Trimming removed 3 bases at V and 5 bases at J, with 4 bases between. This CDR3 spans 12 amino acids. Germline CDR1 and CDR2: MGHRA and YSYEKL. CDR3 DNA sequence: TGCGCCAGCAGCCAGGGGACCGGGGAGCTGTTTTTT. Translation gives CASSQGTGELFF.

On this clone: A far larger clone is just one base off, so this is likely a read error. This sample also contains other DNA sequences that code for the same CDR3. The V and J genes are TRBV4-1 and TRBJ2-3; D is unclear. Deletions cut 1 base from V and 4 bases from J, with 6 bases between. Germline CDR1 reads MGHRA; CDR2 reads YSYEKL. The CDR3 has 13 residues. CDR3 bases: TGCGCCAGCAGCCAAGGGTCCTCAGATACGCAGTATTTT. It is translated as CASSQGSSDTQYF.

The genes are TRBV29-1 and TRBJ2-5, with 10 bases that match TRBD1. This CDR3 is built from 13 residues. V lost 6 bases to trimming and J lost 4 bases; unmatched junction nucleotides: 5. Germline loops: CDR1 SQVTM, CDR2 ANQGSEA. The chain's CDR3 is CSVADRGRETQYF. The DNA of the CDR3 is TGCAGCGTCGCGGACAGGGGGAGAGAGACCCAGTACTTC.

There are a few counts of this clone. The J gene is TRBJ1-1, the V gene TRBV19; 7 bases fit TRBD1. J gave up 6 bases and V 2 bases, and 0 bases lay outside the gene matches. The CDR3 length is 12 residues. From germline, CDR1 is LNHDA and CDR2 SQIVND (reference sequence). CDR3 bases: TGTGCCAGTAGTATACAGGGGGCTGAAGCTTTCTTT. It specifies CASSIQGAEAFF.

This chain connects TRBV30 to TRBJ2-3, with a tentative D call TRBD1 (7 bases). The CDR3 is 13 amino acids. V lost 2 bases and J lost 4, with 10 bases in between. Germline V gene lookup returns CDR1 GTSNPN and CDR2 SVGIG (reference sequence). The CDR3 DNA sequence: TGTGCCTGGAGTCCCAGGGGGGCAGATACGCAGTATTTT. Protein product: CAWSPRGADTQYF.

This clone has more than one count but fewer than ten. This chain uses TRBV4-1 with TRBJ1-1; 7 nucleotides line up with TRBD1. The CDR3 extends over 16 amino acids. The V gene's germline CDR1 is MGHRA and CDR2 YSYEKL. After removal of 1 base from V and 1 base from J, the junction contained 6 bases not matched to a gene. The chain's CDR3 is CASSQAGRGGNTEAFF. Here the CDR3 DNA reads TGCGCCAGCAGCCAAGCGGGCAGGGGGGGGAACACTGAAGCTTTCTTT.

The rearrangement links TRBV29-1 to TRBJ1-2; D is undetermined. The CDR3 covers 12 residues. V gave up 1 base and J gave up 3 bases, with 6 bases separating them. Germline CDR1 and CDR2: SQVTM and ANQGSEA. The CDR3 coding sequence is TGCAGCGTTGAAGGGGTGGACTATGGCTACACCTTC. It codes for CSVEGVDYGYTF. The full variable domain, in which reference TRBV29-1 and TRBJ1-2 provide the parts outside the CDR3, is SAVISQKPSRDICQRGTSLTIQCQVDSQVTMMFWYRQQPGQSLTLIATANQGSEATYESGFVIDKFPISRPNLTFSTLTVSNMSPEDSSIYLCSVEGVDYGYTFGSGTRLTVV.

The chain uses TRBV2 and TRBJ2-6, with 8 bases matching TRBD1. The CDR3 extends over 17 amino acids. In germline, CDR1 is SNHLY, CDR2 FYNNEI. The V segment lost 6 bases and the J segment 0 bases; nucleotides outside the gene matches: 7. The CDR3 DNA reads TGTGCCAGCAGGCCCATAGGACAGGGCTCTGGGGCCAACGTCCTGACTTTC. Its translation is CASRPIGQGSGANVLTF.

The sample holds one count of this clone. The rearrangement joins TRBV2 to TRBJ1-5; 7 bases are shared with TRBD1. This CDR3 contains 14 residues. J gave up 5 bases and V 6 bases, and 7 bases lay outside the gene matches. Germline V gene sequence: CDR1 SNHLY, CDR2 FYNNEI. This CDR3 is CASRAGGGYQPQHF. For the CDR3, the DNA is TGTGCCAGCAGGGCAGGGGGAGGGTATCAGCCCCAGCATTTT.

This chain links TRBV11-2 with TRBJ2-2, with 14 bases fitting TRBD2. With 4 bases clipped from V and 6 bases from J, the junction kept 7 bases outside the gene matches. CDR1 is SGHAT, CDR2 FQNNGV, per germline. This CDR3 region has 17 residues. The CDR3 sequence: CASSYGLAGGYPGELFF. In DNA form, the CDR3 reads TGTGCCAGCAGCTACGGACTAGCGGGGGGATACCCCGGGGAGCTGTTTTTT.

This chain uses TRBV5-1 with TRBJ2-7; 9 bases are shared with TRBD1. In germline, CDR1 is SGHRS, CDR2 YFSETQ. The CDR3 covers 14 residues. The ends lost 3 bases at V and 3 bases at J; junction bases unmatched: 4. This CDR3 is CASSSGTGNYEQYF. As DNA, the CDR3 is TGCGCCAGCAGCTCAGGGACAGGGAACTACGAGCAGTACTTC.

This chain links TRBV5-6 with TRBJ2-2; TRBD1 matches at 12 bases. The germline CDR1 and CDR2 sequences are SGHDT and YYEEEE. The CDR3 spans 16 residues. V trimming: 3 bases; J trimming: 4 bases; junction bases outside the gene matches: 4. CDR3 nucleotide sequence: TGTGCCAGCAGCTGGGGGACAGGGGGCTCCACCGGGGAGCTGTTTTTT. Translating gives CASSWGTGGSTGELFF.

This clone was counted a single time. This chain joins TRBV4-1 and TRBJ1-1, with a possible D match to TRBD1 (6 bases). The V and J ends lost 5 bases and 3 bases respectively, with 19 bases between them. CDR1 is MGHRA and CDR2 is YSYEKL in the germline V gene. The CDR3 is 16 residues long. CDR3 nucleotides: TGCGCCAGCAGCTCAAGGGGGGGGGCTGGAGACACTGAAGCTTTCTTT. Translation: CASSSRGGAGDTEAFF.

This clone was picked up a small number of times. This chain joins TRBV10-3 and TRBJ2-7; D assignment may be TRBD1 or TRBD2 (5 bases each). There are 18 residues in the CDR3. V was shortened by 3 bases and J by 0 bases, with 21 bases between the two germline ends. Germline CDR1 reads ENHRY; CDR2 reads SYGVKD. CDR3 nucleotides: TGTGCCATCAGTGATTCTGTTCTGGGACGCCCGAGCTCCTACGAGCAGTACTTC. It yields the protein CAISDSVLGRPSSYEQYF.

This chain joins TRBV5-1 and TRBJ2-6; TRBD1 agrees at 7 bases. The CDR3 is 16 amino acids. V gave up 3 bases and J gave up 0 bases; unmatched junction bases: 3. Per the germline V gene, CDR1 is SGHRS and CDR2 is YFSETQ. In DNA form, the CDR3 reads TGCGCCAGCAGCTGGACAGGATTCTCTGGGGCCAACGTCCTGACTTTC. Translation gives CASSWTGFSGANVLTF.

A few counts support this clone. The CDR3 bases are TGCGCCAGCAGCCAAAGCCAGTTGAACACTGAAGCTTTCTTT. Residues: CASSQSQLNTEAFF. The V gene is TRBV4-1, the J gene TRBJ1-1; no firm D call. The germline CDR1 and CDR2 sequences are MGHRA and YSYEKL. Trimming cost V 2 bases and J 0 bases, with 7 bases left between them. The CDR3 spans 14 residues.

This clone appeared a few times. The chain combines TRBV7-2 with TRBJ2-7, with 9 bases lining up with TRBD2. Germline CDR1 is SGHTA and CDR2 is FQGNSA. The CDR3 has 14 amino acids. The ends lost 3 bases at V and 6 bases at J; junction bases unmatched: 6. The CDR3 region is CASSFGAGGLEQYF. In DNA, the CDR3 is TGTGCCAGCAGCTTCGGAGCGGGGGGCCTCGAGCAGTACTTC.